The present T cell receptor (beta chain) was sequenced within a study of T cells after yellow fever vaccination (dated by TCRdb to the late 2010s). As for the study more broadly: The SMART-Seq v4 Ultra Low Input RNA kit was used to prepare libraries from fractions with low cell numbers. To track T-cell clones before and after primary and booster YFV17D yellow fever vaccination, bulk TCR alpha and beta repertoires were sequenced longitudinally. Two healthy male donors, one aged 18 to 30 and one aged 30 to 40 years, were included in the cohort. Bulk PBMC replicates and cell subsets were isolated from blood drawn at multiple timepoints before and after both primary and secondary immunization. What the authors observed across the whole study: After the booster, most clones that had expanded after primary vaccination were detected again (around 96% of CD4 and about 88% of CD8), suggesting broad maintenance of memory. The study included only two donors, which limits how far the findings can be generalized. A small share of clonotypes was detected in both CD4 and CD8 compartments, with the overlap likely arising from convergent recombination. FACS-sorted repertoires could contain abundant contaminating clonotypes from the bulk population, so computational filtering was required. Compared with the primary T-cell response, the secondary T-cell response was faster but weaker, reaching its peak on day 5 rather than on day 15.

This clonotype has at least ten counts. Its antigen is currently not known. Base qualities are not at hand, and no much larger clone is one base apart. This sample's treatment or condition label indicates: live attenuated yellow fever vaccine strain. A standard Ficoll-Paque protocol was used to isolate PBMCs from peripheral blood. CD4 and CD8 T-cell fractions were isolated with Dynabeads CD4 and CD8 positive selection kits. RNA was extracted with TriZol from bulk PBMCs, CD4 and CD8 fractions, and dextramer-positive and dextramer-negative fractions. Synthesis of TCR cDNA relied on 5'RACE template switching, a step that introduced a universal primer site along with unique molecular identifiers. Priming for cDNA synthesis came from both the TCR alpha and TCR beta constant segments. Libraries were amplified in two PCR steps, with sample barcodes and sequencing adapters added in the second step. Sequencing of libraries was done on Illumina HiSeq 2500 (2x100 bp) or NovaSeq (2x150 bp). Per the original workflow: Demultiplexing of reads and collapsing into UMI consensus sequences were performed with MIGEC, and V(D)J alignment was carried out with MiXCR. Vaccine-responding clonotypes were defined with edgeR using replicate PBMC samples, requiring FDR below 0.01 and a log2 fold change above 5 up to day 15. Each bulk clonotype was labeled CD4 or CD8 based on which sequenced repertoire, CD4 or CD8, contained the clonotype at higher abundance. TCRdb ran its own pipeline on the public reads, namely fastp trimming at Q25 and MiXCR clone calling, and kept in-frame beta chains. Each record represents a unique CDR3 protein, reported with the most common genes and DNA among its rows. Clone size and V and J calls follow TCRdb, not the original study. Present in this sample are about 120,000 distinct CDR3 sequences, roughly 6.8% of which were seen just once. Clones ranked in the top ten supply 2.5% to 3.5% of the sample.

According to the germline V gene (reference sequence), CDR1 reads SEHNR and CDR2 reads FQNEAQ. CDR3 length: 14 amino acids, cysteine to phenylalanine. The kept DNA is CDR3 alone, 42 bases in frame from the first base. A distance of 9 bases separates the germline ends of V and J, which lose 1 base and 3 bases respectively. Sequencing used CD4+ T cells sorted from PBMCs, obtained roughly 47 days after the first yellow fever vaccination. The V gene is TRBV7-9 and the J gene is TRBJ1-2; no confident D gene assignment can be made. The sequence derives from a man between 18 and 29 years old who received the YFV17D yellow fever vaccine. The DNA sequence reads TGTGCCAGCAGCTTAGTTGGGAAATACTATGGCTACACCTTC. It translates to CASSLVGKYYGYTF.